The clone carrying this T cell receptor (beta chain) was found once. The data are from a study of blood T cell repertoires in COVID-19. V gave up 4 bases and J gave up 5 bases, with 8 bases separating them. CDR1 and CDR2 (germline): SNHLY, FYNNEI. This CDR3 has 12 residues. Authors' data handling: Quantification of nucleated cells was approximated via reference gene primer amplification. The repertoire was sequenced with immunoSEQ multiplex PCR; TCRdb's copy has only in-frame clones and lacks some. That table gives V, J and clone size, and the DNA gave D and trimming. Of over 45,000 clones in the sample, 83% were seen once.

This TCR was sampled from a man between 60 and 75 years old with active COVID-19. The rearrangement uses TRBV2 and TRBJ2-5, with D perhaps matching TRBD2 (6 bases). The sample consisted of peripheral blood. The CDR3 sequence: CASSGLVETQYF. The CDR3 coding sequence is TGTGCCAGCAGTGGACTAGTTGAGACCCAGTACTTC.